This T cell receptor beta chain was captured in a study of T cell responses to AZD1222 COVID-19 vaccine. Points from the study as a whole: The donor group comprised mostly white British people and more females; the analysis possibly underestimated clonal diversity.

The CDR3 spans 14 residues. V was clipped by 3 bases and J by 0 bases, with 9 bases between them. Germline V gene data show CDR1 as KGHSH and CDR2 as LQKENI. Profiling relied on immunoSEQ multiplex PCR, and the TCRdb table lists in-frame clones only, not all of them. The top ten hold about 7.9% of the sample, which has some 150,000 clones, approximately 85% seen once. Points on this clone: The target antigen is unknown.

The receptor was derived from an adult who received the MenACWY meningococcal vaccine as a control. The sequencing here drew on peripheral blood, taken 28 days after the second dose of the MenACWY control vaccine. The rearrangement uses TRBV18 and TRBJ2-7, with D possibly being TRBD1 (5 bases). This chain's CDR3 is CASSPGHSSYEQYF. The CDR3 coding sequence is TGTGCCAGCTCACCGGGGCACAGCTCCTACGAGCAGTACTTC.